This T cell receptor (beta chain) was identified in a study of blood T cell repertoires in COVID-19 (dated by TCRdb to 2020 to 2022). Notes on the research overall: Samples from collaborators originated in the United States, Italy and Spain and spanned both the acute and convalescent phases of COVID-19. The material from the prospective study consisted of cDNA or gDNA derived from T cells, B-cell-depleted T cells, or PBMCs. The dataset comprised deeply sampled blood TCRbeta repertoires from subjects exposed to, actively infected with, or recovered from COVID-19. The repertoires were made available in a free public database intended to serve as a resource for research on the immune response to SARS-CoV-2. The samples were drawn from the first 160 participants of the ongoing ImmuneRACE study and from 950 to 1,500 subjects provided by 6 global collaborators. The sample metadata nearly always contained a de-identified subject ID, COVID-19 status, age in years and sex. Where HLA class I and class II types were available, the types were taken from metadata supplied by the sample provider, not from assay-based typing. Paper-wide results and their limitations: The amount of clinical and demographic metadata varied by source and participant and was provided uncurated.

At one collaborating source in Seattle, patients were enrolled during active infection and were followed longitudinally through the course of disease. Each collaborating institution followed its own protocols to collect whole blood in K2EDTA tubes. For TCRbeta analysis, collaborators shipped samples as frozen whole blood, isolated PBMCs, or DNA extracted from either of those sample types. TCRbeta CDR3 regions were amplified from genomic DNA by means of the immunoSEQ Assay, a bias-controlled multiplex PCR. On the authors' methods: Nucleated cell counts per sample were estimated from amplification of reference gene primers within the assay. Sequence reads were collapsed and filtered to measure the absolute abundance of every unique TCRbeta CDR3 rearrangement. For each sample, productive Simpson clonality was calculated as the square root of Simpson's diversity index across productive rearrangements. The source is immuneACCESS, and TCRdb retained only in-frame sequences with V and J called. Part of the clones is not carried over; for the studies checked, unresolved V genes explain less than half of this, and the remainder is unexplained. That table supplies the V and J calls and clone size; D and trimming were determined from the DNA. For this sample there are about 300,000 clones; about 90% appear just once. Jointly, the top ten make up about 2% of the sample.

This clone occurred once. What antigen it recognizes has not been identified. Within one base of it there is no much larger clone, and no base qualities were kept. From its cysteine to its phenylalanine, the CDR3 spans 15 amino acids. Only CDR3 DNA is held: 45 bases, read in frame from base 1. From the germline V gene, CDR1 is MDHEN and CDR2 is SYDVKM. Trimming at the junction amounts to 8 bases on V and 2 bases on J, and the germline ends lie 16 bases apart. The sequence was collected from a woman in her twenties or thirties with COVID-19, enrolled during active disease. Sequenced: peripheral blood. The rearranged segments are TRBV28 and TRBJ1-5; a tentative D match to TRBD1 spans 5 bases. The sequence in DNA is TGTGCCAGCCGACTTCCAGGGTTGGGCAATCAGCCCCAGCATTTT. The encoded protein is CASRLPGLGNQPQHF.